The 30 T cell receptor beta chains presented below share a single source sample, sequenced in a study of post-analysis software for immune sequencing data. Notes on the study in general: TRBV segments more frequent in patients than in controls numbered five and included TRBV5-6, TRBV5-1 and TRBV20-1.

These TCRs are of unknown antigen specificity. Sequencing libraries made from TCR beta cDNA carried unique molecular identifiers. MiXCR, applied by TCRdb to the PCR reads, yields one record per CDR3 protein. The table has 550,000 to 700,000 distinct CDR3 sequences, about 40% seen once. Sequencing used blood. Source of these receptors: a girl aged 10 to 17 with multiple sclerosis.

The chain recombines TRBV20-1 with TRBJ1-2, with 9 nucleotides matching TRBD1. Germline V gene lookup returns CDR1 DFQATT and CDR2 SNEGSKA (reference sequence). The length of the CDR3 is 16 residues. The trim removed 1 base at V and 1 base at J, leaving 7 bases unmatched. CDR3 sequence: CSARADRGIGNYGYTF. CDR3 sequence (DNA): TGCAGTGCTAGAGCCGACAGGGGGATCGGTAACTATGGCTACACCTTC.

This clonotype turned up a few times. The CDR3 coding sequence is TGCGCCACCGTGGCCGCCGGGACATCGAACTATGGCTACACCTTC. Translated: CATVAAGTSNYGYTF. The chain has TRBV5-1 and TRBJ1-2, with D tentatively TRBD1 (6 bases). Germline V CDR1 and CDR2: SGHRS, YFSETQ. The CDR3 consists of 15 residues. Trimming removed 9 bases at V and 2 bases at J, with 20 bases between.

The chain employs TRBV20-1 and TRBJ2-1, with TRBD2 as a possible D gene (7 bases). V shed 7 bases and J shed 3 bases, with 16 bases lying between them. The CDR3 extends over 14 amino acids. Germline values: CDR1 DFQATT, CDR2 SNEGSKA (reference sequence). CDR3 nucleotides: TGCAGTGGGGTGGGGGGGGCCCTCTACAATGAGCAGTTCTTC. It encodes CSGVGGALYNEQFF.

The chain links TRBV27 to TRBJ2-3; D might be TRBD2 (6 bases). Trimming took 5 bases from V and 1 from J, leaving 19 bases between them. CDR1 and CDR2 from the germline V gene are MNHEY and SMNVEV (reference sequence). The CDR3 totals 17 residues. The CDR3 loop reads CASSTPRGAGRTDTQYF. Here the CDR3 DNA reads TGTGCCAGCAGTACCCCCCGCGGGGCGGGGCGCACAGATACGCAGTATTTT.

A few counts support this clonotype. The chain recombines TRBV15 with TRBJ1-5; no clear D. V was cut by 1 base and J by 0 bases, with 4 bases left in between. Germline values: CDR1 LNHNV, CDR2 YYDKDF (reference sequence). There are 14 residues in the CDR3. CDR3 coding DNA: TGTGCCACCAGCAGAGGGTCTAGCAATCAGCCCCAGCATTTT. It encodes CATSRGSSNQPQHF.

The CDR3 DNA reads as TGTGCCAGCAGCGGGGTTTCCTACGAGCAGTACTTC. It translates to CASSGVSYEQYF. V and J are TRBV7-9 and TRBJ2-7; D unclear. The CDR3 contains 12 residues. Trimming took off 5 bases at V and 1 base at J, with 6 bases between the two ends. Germline values: CDR1 SEHNR, CDR2 FQNEAQ (reference sequence).

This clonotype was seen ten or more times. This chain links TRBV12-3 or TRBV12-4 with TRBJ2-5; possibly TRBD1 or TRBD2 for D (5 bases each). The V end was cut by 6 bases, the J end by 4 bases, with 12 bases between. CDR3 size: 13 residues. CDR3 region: CASRRGVGETQYF. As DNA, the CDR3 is TGTGCCAGCAGACGAGGGGTTGGAGAGACCCAGTACTTC.

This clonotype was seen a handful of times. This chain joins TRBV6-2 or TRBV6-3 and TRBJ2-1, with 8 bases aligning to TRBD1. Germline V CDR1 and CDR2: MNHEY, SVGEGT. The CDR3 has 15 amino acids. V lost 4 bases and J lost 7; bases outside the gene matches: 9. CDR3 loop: CASSSPGQARNEQFF. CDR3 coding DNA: TGTGCCAGCAGTTCACCGGGACAGGCTAGGAATGAGCAGTTCTTC.

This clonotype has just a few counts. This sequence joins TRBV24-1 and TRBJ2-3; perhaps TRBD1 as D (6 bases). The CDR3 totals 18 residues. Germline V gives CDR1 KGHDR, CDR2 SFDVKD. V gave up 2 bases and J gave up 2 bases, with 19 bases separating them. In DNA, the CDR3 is TGTGCCACCAGTGATTCCTCTCGCCCCGGACAGCCCACAGATACGCAGTATTTT. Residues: CATSDSSRPGQPTDTQYF.

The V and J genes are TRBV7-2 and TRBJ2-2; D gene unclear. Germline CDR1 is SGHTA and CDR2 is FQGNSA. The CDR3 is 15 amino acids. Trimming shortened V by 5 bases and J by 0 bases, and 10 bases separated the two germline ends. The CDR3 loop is CASSDDGPNTGELFF. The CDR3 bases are TGTGCCAGCAGCGATGACGGTCCGAACACCGGGGAGCTGTTTTTT.

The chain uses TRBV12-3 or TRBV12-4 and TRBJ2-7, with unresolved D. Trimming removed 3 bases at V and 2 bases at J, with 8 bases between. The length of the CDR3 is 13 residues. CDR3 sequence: CASSFRFPYEQYF. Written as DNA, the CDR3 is TGTGCCAGCAGTTTCAGGTTCCCCTACGAGCAGTACTTC.

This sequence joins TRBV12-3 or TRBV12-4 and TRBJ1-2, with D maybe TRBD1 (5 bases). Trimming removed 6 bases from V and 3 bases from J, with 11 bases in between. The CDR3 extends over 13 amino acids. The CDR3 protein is CASSSRDDYGYTF. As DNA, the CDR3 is TGTGCCAGCAGCAGCAGGGATGACTATGGCTACACCTTC.

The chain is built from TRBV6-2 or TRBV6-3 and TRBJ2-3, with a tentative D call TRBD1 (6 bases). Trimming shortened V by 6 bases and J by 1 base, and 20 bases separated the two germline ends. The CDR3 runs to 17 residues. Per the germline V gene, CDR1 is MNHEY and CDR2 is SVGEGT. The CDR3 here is CASSHDWIGGGTDTQYF. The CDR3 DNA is TGTGCCAGCAGCCACGACTGGATTGGGGGCGGCACAGATACGCAGTATTTT.

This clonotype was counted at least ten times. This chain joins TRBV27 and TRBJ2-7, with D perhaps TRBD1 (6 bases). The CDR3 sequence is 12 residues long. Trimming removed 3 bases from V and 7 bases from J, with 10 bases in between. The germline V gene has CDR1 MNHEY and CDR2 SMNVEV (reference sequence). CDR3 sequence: CASSFRRGEQYF. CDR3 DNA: TGTGCCAGCAGTTTTCGCAGGGGTGAGCAGTACTTC.

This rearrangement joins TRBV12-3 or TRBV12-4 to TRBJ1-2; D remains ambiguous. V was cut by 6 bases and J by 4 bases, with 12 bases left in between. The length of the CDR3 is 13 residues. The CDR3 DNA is TGTGCCAGCAGCTACTCCCCGAGCTATGGCTACACCTTC. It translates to CASSYSPSYGYTF.

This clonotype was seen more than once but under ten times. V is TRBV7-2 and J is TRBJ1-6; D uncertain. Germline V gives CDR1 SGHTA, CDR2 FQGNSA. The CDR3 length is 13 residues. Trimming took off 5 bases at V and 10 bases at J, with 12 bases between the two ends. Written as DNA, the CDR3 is TGTGCCAGCAGCCCCGTCGCGACCTCACCCCTCCACTTT. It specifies CASSPVATSPLHF. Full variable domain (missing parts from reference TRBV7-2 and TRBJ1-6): GAGVSQSPSNKVTEKGKDVELRCDPISGHTALYWYRQSLGQGLEFLIYFQGNSAPDKSGLPSDRFSAERTGGSVSTLTIQRTQQEDSAVYLCASSPVATSPLHFGNGTRLTVT.

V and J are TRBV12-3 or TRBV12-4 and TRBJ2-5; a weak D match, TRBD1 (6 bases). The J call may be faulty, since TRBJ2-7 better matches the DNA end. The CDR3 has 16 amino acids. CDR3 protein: CASSLTGTIIPHEQYF. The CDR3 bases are TGTGCCAGCAGCCTTACCGGGACAATTATTCCTCACGAGCAGTACTTC.

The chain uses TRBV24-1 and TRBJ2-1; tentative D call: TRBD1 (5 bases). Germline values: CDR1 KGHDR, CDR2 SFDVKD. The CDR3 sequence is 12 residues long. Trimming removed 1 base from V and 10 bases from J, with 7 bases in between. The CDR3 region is CATSDLSGEQFF. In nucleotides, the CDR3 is TGTGCCACCAGTGATTTATCAGGGGAGCAGTTCTTC.

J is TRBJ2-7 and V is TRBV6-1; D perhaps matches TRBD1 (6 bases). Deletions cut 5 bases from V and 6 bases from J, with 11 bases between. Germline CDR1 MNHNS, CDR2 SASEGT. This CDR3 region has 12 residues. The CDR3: CASSNKGVEQYF. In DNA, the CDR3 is TGTGCCAGCAGTAACAAGGGGGTCGAGCAGTACTTC.

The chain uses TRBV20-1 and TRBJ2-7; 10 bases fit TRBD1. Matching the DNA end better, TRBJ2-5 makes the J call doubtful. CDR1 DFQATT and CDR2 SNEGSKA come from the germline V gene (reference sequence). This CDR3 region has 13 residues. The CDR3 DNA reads TGCAGTGCTAGGACAGGGGGCGTCGAGACCCAGTACTTC. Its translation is CSARTGGVETQYF.

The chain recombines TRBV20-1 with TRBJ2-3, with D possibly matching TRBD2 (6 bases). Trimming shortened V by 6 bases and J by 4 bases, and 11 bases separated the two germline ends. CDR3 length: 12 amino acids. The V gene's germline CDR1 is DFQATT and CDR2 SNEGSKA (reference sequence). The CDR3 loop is CSAMGGPDTQYF. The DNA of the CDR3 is TGCAGTGCCATGGGAGGCCCAGATACGCAGTATTTT.

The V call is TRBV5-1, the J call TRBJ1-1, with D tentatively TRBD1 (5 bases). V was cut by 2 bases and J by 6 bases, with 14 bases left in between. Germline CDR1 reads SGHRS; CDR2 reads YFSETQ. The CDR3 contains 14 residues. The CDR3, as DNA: TGCGCCAGCAGCTTTAACGGGGCAGGTTCTGAAGCTTTCTTT. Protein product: CASSFNGAGSEAFF. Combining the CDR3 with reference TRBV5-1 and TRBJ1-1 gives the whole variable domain KAGVTQTPRYLIKTRGQQVTLSCSPISGHRSVSWYQQTPGQGLQFLFEYFSETQRNKGNFPGRFSGRQFSNSRSEMNVSTLELGDSALYLCASSFNGAGSEAFFGQGTRLTVV.

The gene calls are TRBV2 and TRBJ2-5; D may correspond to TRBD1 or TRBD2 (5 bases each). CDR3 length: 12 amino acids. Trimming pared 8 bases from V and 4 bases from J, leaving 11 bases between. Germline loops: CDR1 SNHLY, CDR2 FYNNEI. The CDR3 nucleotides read TGTGCCAGCTCCACTGGGACAGAGACCCAGTACTTC. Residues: CASSTGTETQYF.

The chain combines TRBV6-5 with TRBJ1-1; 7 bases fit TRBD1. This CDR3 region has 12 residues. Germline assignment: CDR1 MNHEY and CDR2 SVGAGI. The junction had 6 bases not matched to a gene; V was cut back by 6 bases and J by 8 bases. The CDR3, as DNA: TGTGCCAGCAGGTATAGGGGGCTAGAAGCTTTCTTT. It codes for CASRYRGLEAFF.

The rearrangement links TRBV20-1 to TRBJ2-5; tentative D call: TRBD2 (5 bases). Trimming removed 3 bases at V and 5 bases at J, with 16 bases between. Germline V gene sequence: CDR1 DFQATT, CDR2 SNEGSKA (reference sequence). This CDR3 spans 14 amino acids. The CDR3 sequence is CSASPPSSWETQYF. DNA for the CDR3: TGCAGTGCTAGCCCCCCTAGCTCATGGGAGACCCAGTACTTC.

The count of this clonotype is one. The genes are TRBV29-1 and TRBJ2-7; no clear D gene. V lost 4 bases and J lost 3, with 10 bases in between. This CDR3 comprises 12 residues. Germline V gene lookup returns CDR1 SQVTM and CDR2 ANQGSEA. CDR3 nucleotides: TGCAGCGTTGGGGCCAGGTGCTACGAGCAGTACTTC. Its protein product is CSVGARCYEQYF.

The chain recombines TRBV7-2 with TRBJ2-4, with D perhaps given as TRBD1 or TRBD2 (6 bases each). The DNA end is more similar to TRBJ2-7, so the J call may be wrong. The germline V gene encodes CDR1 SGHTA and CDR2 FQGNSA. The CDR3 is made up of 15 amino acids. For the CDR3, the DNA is TGTGCCAGCAGCTTCTACCAGGGGACTTCCTACGAGCAGTACTTC. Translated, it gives CASSFYQGTSYEQYF.

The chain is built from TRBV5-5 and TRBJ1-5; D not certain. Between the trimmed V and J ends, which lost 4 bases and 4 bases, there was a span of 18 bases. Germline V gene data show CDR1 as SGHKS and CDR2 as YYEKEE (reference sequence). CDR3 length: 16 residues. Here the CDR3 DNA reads TGTGCCAGCAGCGCCTGGCTAAGGGAGATTAATCAGCCCCAGCATTTT. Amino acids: CASSAWLREINQPQHF.

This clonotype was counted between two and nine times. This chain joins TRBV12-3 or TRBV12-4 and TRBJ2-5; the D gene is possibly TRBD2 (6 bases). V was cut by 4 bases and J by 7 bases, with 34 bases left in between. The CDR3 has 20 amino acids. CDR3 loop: CASSSELLTQPGLREGTQYF. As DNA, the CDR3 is TGTGCCAGCAGTTCTGAACTACTCACTCAACCGGGACTCCGTGAGGGGACCCAGTACTTC.

The CDR3 coding sequence is TGCACCCCCGGGACAGGCTTCACAGATACGCAGTATTTT. It codes for CTPGTGFTDTQYF. This rearrangement joins TRBV20-1 to TRBJ2-3; the match to TRBD1 covers 8 bases. The CDR3 runs 13 residues. Germline V gives CDR1 DFQATT, CDR2 SNEGSKA (reference sequence).